This T cell receptor (beta chain) comes out of a study of blood T cell repertoires in COVID-19 (dated by TCRdb to the early 2020s). For the wider study: Samples from collaborators originated in the United States, Italy and Spain and spanned both the acute and convalescent phases of COVID-19. The material from the prospective study consisted of cDNA or gDNA derived from T cells, B-cell-depleted T cells, or PBMCs. Deeply sampled blood TCRbeta repertoires from subjects exposed to, actively infected with, or recovered from COVID-19 were included in the dataset. The repertoires were released in a freely available public database meant as a resource for research on the immune response to SARS-CoV-2. Samples came from the ongoing ImmuneRACE study (first 160 participants) plus 1,254 subjects from 6 global collaborators. Nearly every sample came with metadata listing a de-identified subject ID, COVID-19 status, age in years and sex. Where available, HLA class I and class II types were obtained from metadata supplied by the sample provider rather than from assay-based typing. The study at large found these results: Clinical and demographic metadata were provided uncurated, with the amount varying by source and participant.

TCRbeta CDR3 regions were amplified from genomic DNA by means of the immunoSEQ Assay, a bias-controlled multiplex PCR. Processing in the source paper ran as follows. Within the assay, amplification of reference gene primers was used to estimate how many nucleated cells each sample contained. Sequence reads were collapsed and filtered to measure the absolute abundance of every unique TCRbeta CDR3 rearrangement. For each sample, productive Simpson clonality was calculated as the square root of Simpson's diversity index across productive rearrangements. Not all clones reach the TCRdb copy of this immuneACCESS table, which keeps in-frame sequences only. Checked studies attribute under half of the gap to unresolved V genes and leave the rest unexplained. V, J and clone size derive from that table, while D and trimming were established from the DNA sequence. Present in this sample are 150,000 to 200,000 clones, 84% of which were seen just once. The biggest ten clones account for about 15% of the sample.

Notes on this clone: The antigen it binds to is not known. No base qualities exist here, and no much larger clone lies one base off it.

At one collaborating source in Seattle, patients were enrolled during active infection and were followed longitudinally through the course of disease. Collaborating institutions collected whole blood in K2EDTA tubes following their own protocols. For TCRbeta analysis, collaborator samples were shipped as frozen whole blood, as isolated PBMCs, or as DNA extracted from either sample type. The CDR3, cysteine through phenylalanine, is 14 amino acids long. The retained sequence is limited to the CDR3, 42 bases, with the frame set at the first base. V is pruned by 8 bases and J by 4 bases, leaving 6 bases of the junction without a gene match. In the germline V gene (reference sequence), CDR1 corresponds to LGHDT and CDR2 to YNNKEL.

The sample was peripheral blood. The rearrangement combines TRBV3-1 (or the pseudogene TRBV3-2) with TRBJ2-3; 10 central bases correspond to TRBD1. This sequence originates from a woman between 65 and 79 years old with COVID-19, enrolled during active disease. The CDR3 loop reads CASGVGTGADTQYF. The sequence in DNA is TGTGCCAGCGGTGTAGGGACAGGGGCAGATACGCAGTATTTT.